This T cell receptor beta chain was sequenced during a study of GPR56 and killer-like receptors on CD4 memory cells (dated by TCRdb to 2018 to 2020). Concerning the study at large: The study proposed that progressive acquisition of KLRB1, KLRG1, GPR56 and then KLRF1 marks human CD4+ memory T-cell differentiation and cytokine production potential. The study described its healthy blood donors as age-matched to the liver disease patients, who had a median age of about 70 years. Paper-wide results and their limitations: The authors took the finding that clones dominating late populations 4 and 5 were also present in early populations 1 and 2 as evidence for linear differentiation. Low clonal frequency was observed in the marker-negative population, and a progressive increase in clonal frequency, with a corresponding decrease in TCRbeta diversity, was observed along the proposed pathway. Overlap of TCR repertoires was especially pronounced between late populations 4 and 5, and partly extended to population 3. Rather than full repertoires, only the 100 most expanded clones per population were included in the diversity and similarity analyses.

Regarding this clonotype: This receptor's antigen is unknown.

Sequences KGHDR (CDR1) and SFDVKD (CDR2) are obtained from the germline V gene. CDR3 length: 14 amino acids, cysteine to phenylalanine. The DNA is not on file. Prior to TCRbeta sequencing, five KLR/GPR56-defined CD4+ populations were enriched by fluorescence-activated cell sorting. To test whether memory differentiation follows a linear pathway, the researchers sequenced TCRbeta repertoires from five CD4+ T-cell subsets, each defined by expression of KLRB1, KLRG1, GPR56 and KLRF1. TCR-sequenced cells came from peripheral blood of healthy control individuals, reported as five donors in the TCRbeta analysis figure. Heparinized peripheral blood was collected, and every sample was processed within one hour of being retrieved. To isolate peripheral blood mononuclear cells, blood was diluted 1:2 in PBS and put through Biocoll density gradient centrifugation at room temperature. CD4+ T cells were enriched from freshly isolated PBMCs by magnetic sorting with anti-CD4 MicroBeads before flow sorting. A BD FACSAria II was used to sort CD4+ T cells enriched from PBMCs of healthy donors according to marker expression. For surface staining, the researchers used Miltenyi Biotec antibodies: anti-KLRB1 clone 191B8, anti-KLRF1 clone 4A4.D10 and anti-KLRG1 clone REA261.

The sequencer listed for this sample is Illumina HiSeq 2500. The recombined TCRbeta locus was amplified by a previously published PCR protocol to build sequencing libraries. The source study handled its data this way. Any read whose average quality score fell below 30 was discarded, and IMSEQ was used to process the reads that remained. Clonotypes were defined by Vbeta gene, Jbeta gene and CDR3 amino acid sequence. The Morisita-Horn index, computed on the top 100 expanded clones, was used to quantify repertoire overlap between populations. Clonal diversity was assessed with Rényi diversity profiles calculated on the top 100 expanded clones. TCRdb reprocessed the reads and assigns one entry to each CDR3 protein sequence, leaving out DNA. TCRdb's processing, not the study's, gives the V and J calls here. This sample's table has entries for approximately 3,000 distinct CDR3 sequences. The ten largest clonotypes hold roughly 3.2% of the sample.

The source material was memory CD4+ T cells from blood. The chain uses TRBV24-1 and TRBJ2-1; TCRdb returns TRBD1, unconfirmable since there is no DNA. The TCR comes from a human donor in good health. The CDR3 sequence is CATPKGGHYNEQFF.